This TCR beta chain was found in a study of blood T cell repertoires in COVID-19. Background on the study: Whether acute or convalescent, the COVID-19 samples came from the United States, Italy and Spain. PBMCs, B-cell-depleted T cells, or T cells were the source of the cDNA or gDNA that made up the material.

CDR3 length: 16 residues. CDR1 is SGHTA, CDR2 FQGNSA, per germline. V lost 0 bases to trimming and J lost 0 bases, with 9 bases between them. Original processing methods: It was from reference gene primer amplification that nucleated cell counts were estimated. The data were produced by immunoSEQ multiplex PCR, yet TCRdb's version contains in-frame clones alone and is incomplete. V, J and clone size were drawn from that table, and D and trimming were deduced from the DNA. This repertoire shows 120,000 or so clones, about 79% found once; its top ten account for 37%. The specimen was peripheral blood. The genes are TRBV7-2 and TRBJ1-5; D is ambiguous. This clonotype was sampled from a man aged 35-49 years with active or convalescent COVID-19. CDR3 in DNA: TGTGCCAGCAGCTTAGCAGTCGGGTTTAGCAATCAGCCCCAGCATTTT. Protein: CASSLAVGFSNQPQHF.